This T cell receptor beta chain was found in a study of T cell responses to AZD1222 COVID-19 vaccine. Sequenced by immunoSEQ multiplex PCR; TCRdb stores in-frame clones only, minus some. The data contain about 85,000 clones, roughly nine tenths of them singletons. Germline loops: CDR1 MDHEN, CDR2 SYDVKM. Trimming left V 4 bases short and J 3 bases short, with 12 bases between. The length of the CDR3 is 14 residues. Sequencing used peripheral blood, obtained on day 0 of AZD1222 vaccination. The origin of this receptor is an adult in good health. The chain carries TRBV28 and TRBJ1-2; no firm D call. CDR3 protein: CASSSEDLDYGYTF. The CDR3 region has the DNA TGTGCCAGCAGTTCCGAGGACTTAGACTATGGCTACACCTTC.